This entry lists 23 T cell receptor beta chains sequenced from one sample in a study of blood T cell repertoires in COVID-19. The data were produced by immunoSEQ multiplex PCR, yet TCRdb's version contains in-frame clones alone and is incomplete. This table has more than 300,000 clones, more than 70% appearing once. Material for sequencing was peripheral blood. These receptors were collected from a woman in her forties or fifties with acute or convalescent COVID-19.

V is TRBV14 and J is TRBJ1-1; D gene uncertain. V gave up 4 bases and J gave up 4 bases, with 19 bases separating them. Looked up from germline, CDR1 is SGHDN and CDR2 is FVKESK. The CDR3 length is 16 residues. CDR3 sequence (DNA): TGTGCCAGCAGCCCCCTGTCCCTCGGTCGTGGCACTGAAGCTTTCTTT. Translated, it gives CASSPLSLGRGTEAFF.

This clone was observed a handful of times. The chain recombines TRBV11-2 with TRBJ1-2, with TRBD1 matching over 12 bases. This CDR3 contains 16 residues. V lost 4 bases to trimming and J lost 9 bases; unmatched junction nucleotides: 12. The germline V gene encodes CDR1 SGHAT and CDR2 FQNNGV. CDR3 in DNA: TGTGCCAGCAGCTCACTACCGGGACAGGGGGCGTGGAGCTACACCTTC. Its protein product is CASSSLPGQGAWSYTF.

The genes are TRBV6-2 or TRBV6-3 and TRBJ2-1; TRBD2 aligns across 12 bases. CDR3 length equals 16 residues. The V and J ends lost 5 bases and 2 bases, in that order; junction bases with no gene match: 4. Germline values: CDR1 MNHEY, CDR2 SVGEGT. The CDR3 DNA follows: TGTGCCAGCAGTCGACTAGCGGGAGACACCTACAATGAGCAGTTCTTC. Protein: CASSRLAGDTYNEQFF.

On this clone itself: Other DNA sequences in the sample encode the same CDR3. In DNA, the CDR3 is TGTGCCACCAGTGATACAGGATACAATGAGCAGTTCTTC. Translated, it gives CATSDTGYNEQFF. The chain combines TRBV24-1 with TRBJ2-1, with D possibly matching TRBD1 (5 bases). The CDR3 has 13 amino acids. V lost 3 bases and J 4 bases, leaving 6 bases between the germline ends. The germline gives CDR1 KGHDR, CDR2 SFDVKD.

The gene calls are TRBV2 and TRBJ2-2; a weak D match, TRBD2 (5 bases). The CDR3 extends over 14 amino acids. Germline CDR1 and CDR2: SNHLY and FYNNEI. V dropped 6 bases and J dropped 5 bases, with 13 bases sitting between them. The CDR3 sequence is CASRVLVGTGELFF. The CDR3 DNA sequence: TGTGCCAGCAGGGTACTAGTGGGTACCGGGGAGCTGTTTTTT.

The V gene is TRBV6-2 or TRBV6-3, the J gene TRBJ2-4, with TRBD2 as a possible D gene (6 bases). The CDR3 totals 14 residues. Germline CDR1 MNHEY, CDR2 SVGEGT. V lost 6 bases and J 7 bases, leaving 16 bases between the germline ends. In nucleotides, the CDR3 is TGTGCCAGCAGCGGGGGACTTCTCGGGAACATTCAGTACTTC. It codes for CASSGGLLGNIQYF.

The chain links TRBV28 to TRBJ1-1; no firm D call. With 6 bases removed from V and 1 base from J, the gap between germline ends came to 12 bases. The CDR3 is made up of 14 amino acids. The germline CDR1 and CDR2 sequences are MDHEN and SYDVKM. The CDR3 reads CASSSGSSNTEAFF. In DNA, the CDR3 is TGTGCCAGCAGCTCTGGGAGTTCGAACACTGAAGCTTTCTTT. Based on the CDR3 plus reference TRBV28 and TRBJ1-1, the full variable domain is DVKVTQSSRYLVKRTGEKVFLECVQDMDHENMFWYRQDPGLGLRLIYFSYDVKMKEKGDIPEGYSVSREKKERFSLILESASTNQTSMYLCASSSGSSNTEAFFGQGTRLTVV.

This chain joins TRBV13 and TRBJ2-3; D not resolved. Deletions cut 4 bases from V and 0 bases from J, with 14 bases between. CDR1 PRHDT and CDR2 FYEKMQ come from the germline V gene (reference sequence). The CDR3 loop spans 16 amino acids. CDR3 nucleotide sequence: TGTGCCAGCAGCTCATCAGCGAGACCTAGCACAGATACGCAGTATTTT. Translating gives CASSSSARPSTDTQYF.

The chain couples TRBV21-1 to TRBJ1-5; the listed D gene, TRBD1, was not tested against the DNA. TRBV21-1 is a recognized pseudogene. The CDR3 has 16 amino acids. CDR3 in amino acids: CASSKRKQGTNQPQHF. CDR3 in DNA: TGTGCCAGCAGCAAAAGAAAGCAGGGTACAAATCAGCCCCAGCATTTT.

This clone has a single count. The CDR3 nucleotides read TGTGCCAGCAGTTACCTCCTGGACAGAAAAAACATTCAGTACTTC. It encodes CASSYLLDRKNIQYF. The chain employs TRBV28 and TRBJ2-4, with a possible D match to TRBD1 (6 bases). CDR3 length: 15 amino acids. Trimming took 4 bases from V and 4 from J, leaving 14 bases between them. Per germline, CDR1 MDHEN and CDR2 SYDVKM.

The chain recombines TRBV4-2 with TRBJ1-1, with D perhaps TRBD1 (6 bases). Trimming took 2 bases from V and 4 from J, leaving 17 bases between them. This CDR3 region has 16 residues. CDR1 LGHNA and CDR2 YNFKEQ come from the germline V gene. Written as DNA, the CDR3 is TGTGCCAGCAGCCAATCGGGCATACAGGGTGCCACTGAAGCTTTCTTT. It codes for CASSQSGIQGATEAFF.

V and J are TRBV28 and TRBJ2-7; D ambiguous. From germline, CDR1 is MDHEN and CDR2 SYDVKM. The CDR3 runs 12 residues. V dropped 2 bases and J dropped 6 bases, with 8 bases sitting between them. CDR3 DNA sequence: TGTGCCAGCAGTTTAAACTCGGGCGAGCAGTACTTC. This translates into CASSLNSGEQYF.

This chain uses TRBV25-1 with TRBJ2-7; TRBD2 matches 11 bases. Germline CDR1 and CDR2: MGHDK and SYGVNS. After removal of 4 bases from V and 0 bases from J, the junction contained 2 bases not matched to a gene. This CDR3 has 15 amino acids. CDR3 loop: CASSVTSGVSYEQYF. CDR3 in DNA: TGTGCCAGCAGTGTGACTAGCGGGGTCTCCTACGAGCAGTACTTC.

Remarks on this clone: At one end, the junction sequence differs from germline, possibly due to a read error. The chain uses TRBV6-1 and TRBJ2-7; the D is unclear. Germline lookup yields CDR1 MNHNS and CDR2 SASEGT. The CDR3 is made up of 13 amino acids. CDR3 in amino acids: CASSEALPPVVDF. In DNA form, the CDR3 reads TGTGCCAGCAGTGAAGCGCTTCCCCCGGTTGTTGACTTC.

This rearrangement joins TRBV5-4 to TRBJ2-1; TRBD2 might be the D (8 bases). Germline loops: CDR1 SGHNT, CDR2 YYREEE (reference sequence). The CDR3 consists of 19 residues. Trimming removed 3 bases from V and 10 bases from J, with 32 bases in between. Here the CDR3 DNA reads TGTGCCAGCAGCTATGAGGGGGCCCTGGGAGCGGGAGTAGTGAAAGAGCAGTTCTTC. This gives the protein CASSYEGALGAGVVKEQFF.

The CDR3 protein is CASSPGLAGKETQYF. Written as DNA, the CDR3 is TGTGCCAGCAGCCCCGGACTAGCGGGAAAAGAGACCCAGTACTTC. The chain is built from TRBV6-2 or TRBV6-3 and TRBJ2-5, with 12 nucleotides matching TRBD2. This CDR3 has 15 residues. Germline CDR1 and CDR2: MNHEY and SVGEGT. V gave up 6 bases and J gave up 3 bases; unmatched junction bases: 5.

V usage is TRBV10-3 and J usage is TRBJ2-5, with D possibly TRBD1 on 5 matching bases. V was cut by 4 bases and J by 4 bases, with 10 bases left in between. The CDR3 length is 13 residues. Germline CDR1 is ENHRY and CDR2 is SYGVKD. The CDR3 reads CAISAAGRETQYF. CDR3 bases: TGTGCCATCAGTGCGGCAGGGCGAGAGACCCAGTACTTC.

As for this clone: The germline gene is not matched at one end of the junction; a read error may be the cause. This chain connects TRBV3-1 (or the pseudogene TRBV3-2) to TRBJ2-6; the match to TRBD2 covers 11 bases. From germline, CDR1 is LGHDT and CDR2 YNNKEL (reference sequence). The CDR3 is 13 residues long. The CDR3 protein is CASSRQLAGALAF. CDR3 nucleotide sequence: TGTGCCAGCAGCCGGCAACTAGCGGGAGCTCTGGCTTTC.

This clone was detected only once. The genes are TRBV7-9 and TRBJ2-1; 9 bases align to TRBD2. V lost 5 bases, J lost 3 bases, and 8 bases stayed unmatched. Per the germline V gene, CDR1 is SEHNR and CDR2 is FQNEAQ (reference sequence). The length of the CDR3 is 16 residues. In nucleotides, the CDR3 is TGTGCCAGCAGCCCCCCCCTAGCGGGGATCTACAATGAGCAGTTCTTC. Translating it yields CASSPPLAGIYNEQFF. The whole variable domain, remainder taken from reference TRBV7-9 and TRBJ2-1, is DTGVSQNPRHKITKRGQNVTFRCDPISEHNRLYWYRQTLGQGPEFLTYFQNEAQLEKSRLLSDRFSAERPKGSFSTLEIQRTEQGDSAMYLCASSPPLAGIYNEQFFGPGTRLTVL.

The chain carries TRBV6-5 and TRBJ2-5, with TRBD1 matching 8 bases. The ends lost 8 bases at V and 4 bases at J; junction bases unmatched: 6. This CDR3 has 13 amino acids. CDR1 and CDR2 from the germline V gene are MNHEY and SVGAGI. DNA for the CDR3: TGTGCCAGCCGTAGACAGGGGCTAGAGACCCAGTACTTC. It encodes CASRRQGLETQYF.

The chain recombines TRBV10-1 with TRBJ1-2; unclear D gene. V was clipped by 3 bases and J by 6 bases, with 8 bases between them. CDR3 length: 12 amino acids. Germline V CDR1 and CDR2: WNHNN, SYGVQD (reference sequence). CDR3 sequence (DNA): TGCGCCAGCAGTGAAGAGGTTGATGGCTACACCTTC. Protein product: CASSEEVDGYTF.

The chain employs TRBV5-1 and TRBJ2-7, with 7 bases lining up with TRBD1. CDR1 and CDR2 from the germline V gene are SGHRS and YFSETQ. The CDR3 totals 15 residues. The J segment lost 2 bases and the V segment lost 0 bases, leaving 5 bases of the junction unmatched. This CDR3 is CASSLEVQGAYEQYF. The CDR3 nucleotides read TGCGCCAGCAGCTTGGAGGTTCAGGGGGCCTACGAGCAGTACTTC. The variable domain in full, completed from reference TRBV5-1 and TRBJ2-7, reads KAGVTQTPRYLIKTRGQQVTLSCSPISGHRSVSWYQQTPGQGLQFLFEYFSETQRNKGNFPGRFSGRQFSNSRSEMNVSTLELGDSALYLCASSLEVQGAYEQYFGPGTRLTVT.

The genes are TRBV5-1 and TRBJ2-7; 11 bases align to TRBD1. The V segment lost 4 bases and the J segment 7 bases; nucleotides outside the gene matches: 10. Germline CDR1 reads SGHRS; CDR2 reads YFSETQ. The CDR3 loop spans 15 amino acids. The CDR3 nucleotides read TGCGCCAGCAGCCGGGACGGACAGGGGGCAAGGGAGCAGTACTTC. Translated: CASSRDGQGAREQYF.